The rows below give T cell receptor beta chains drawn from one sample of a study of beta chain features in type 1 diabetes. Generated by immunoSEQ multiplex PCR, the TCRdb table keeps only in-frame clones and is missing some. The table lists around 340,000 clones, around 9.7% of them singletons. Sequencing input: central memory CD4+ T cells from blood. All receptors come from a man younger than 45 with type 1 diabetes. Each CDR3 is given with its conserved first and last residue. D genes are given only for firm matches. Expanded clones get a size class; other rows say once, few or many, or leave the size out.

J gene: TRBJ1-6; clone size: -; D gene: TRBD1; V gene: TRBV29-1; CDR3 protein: CSARTGDNSPLHF; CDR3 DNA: TGCAGCGCCCGGACAGGAGATAATTCACCCCTCCACTTT
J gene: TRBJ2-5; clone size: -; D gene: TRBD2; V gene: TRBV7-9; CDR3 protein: CASSPGLAGGQETQYF; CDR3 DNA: TGTGCCAGCAGCCCAGGACTAGCGGGGGGGCAAGAGACCCAGTACTTC
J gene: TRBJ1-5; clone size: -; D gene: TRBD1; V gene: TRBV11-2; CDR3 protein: CASSTGDQPQHF; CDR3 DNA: TGTGCCAGCAGCACAGGGGATCAGCCCCAGCATTTT
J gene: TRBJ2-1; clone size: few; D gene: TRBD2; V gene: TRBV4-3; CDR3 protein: CASSRTGTRFNEQFF; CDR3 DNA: TGCGCCAGCAGCCGAACCGGGACTAGGTTCAATGAGCAGTTCTTC
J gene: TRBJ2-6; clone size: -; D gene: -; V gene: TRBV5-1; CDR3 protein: CATSGSGSGANVLTF; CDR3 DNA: TGCGCCACCAGCGGAAGCGGCTCTGGGGCCAACGTCCTGACTTTC
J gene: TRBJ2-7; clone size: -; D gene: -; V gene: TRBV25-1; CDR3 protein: CASSEAQYEQYF; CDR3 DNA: TGTGCCAGCAGTGAGGCTCAATACGAGCAGTACTTC
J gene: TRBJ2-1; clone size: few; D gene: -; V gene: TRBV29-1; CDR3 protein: CSQSRGGDEQFF; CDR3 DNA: TGCAGCCAATCAAGGGGTGGCGATGAGCAGTTCTTC
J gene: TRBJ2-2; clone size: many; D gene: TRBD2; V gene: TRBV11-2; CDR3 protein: CASSRSSGGIVNTGELFF; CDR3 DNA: TGTGCCAGCAGCCGCTCTAGCGGGGGGATCGTGAACACCGGGGAGCTGTTTTTT
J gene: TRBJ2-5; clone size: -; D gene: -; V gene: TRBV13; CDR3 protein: CASSLFQETQYF; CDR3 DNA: TGTGCCAGCAGCTTATTTCAAGAGACCCAGTACTTC
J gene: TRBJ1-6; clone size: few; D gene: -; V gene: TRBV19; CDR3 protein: CAVAGQSNSPLHF; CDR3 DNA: TGTGCCGTCGCCGGGCAGAGTAATTCACCCCTCCACTTT
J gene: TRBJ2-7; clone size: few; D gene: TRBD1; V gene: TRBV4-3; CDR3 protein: CASSQEPGQGAYEQYF; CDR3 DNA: TGCGCCAGCAGCCAAGAGCCGGGACAGGGGGCCTACGAGCAGTACTTC
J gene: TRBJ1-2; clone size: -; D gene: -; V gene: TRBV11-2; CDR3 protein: CASSSYREATF; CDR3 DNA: TGTGCCAGCAGCTCTTACAGGGAGGCGACCTTC
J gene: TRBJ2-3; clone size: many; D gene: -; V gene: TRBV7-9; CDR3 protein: CASSPPAADTQYF; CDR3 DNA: TGTGCCAGCAGCCCCCCGGCAGCGGATACGCAGTATTTT
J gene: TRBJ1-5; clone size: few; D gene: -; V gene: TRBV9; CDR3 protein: CASSVGGDNHQPQHF; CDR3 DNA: TGTGCCAGCAGCGTAGGTGGGGACAATCATCAGCCCCAGCATTTT
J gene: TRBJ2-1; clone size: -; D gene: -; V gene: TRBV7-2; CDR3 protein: CASSLATRNNEQFF; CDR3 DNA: TGTGCCAGCAGCTTAGCTACTAGAAACAATGAGCAGTTCTTC
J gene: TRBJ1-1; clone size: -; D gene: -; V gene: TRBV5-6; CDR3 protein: CASSPKGWTEAFF; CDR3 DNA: TGTGCCAGCAGCCCCAAGGGGTGGACTGAAGCTTTCTTT
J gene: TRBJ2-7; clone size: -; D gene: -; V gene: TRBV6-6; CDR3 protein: CASSSSRVTYEQYF; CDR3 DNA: TGTGCCAGCAGTTCCTCTCGGGTTACCTACGAGCAGTACTTC
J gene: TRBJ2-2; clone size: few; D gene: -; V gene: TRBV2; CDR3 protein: CASSPDTGELFF; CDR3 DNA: TGTGCCAGCAGTCCAGACACCGGGGAGCTGTTTTTT
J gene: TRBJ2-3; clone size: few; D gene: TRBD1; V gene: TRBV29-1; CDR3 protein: CSVDYSSGTATDTQYF; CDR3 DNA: TGCAGCGTTGACTACTCTTCCGGGACAGCCACAGATACGCAGTATTTT
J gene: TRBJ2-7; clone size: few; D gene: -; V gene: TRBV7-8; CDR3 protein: CASSSSGEQYF; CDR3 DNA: TGTGCCAGCAGCTCATCGGGCGAGCAGTACTTC
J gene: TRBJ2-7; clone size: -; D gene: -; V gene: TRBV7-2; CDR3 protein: CASSLAGAQYF; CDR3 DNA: TGTGCCAGCAGCTTAGCGGGGGCGCAGTACTTC
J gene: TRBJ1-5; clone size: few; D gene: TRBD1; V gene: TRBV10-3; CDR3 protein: CATLEGGTGGNQPQHF; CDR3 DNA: TGTGCCACCCTAGAGGGTGGGACAGGGGGCAATCAGCCCCAGCATTTT
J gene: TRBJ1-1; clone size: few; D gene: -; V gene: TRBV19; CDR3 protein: CASSIEGLNTEAFF; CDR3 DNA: TGTGCCAGTAGTATTGAGGGTTTGAACACTGAAGCTTTCTTT
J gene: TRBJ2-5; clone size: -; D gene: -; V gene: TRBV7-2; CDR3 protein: CASSLQTGTQETQYF; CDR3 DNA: TGTGCCAGCAGCTTACAAACGGGCACCCAAGAGACCCAGTACTTC
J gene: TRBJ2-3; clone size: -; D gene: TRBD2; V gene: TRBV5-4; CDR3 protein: CASSSTTGGPGDTQYF; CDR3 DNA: TGTGCCAGCAGCTCGACCACGGGGGGGCCAGGAGATACGCAGTATTTT
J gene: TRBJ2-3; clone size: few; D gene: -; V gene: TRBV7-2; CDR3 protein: CASSLATATDTQYF; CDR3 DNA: TGTGCCAGCAGCTTAGCGACCGCAACAGATACGCAGTATTTT
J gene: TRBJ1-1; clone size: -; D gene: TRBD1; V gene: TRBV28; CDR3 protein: CASSPYRGQSEAFF; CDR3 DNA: TGTGCCAGCAGTCCATACAGGGGGCAGAGTGAAGCTTTCTTT
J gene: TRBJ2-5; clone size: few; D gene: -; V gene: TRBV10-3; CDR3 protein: CAITGGFQETQYF; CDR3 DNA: TGTGCCATCACCGGGGGCTTCCAAGAGACCCAGTACTTC
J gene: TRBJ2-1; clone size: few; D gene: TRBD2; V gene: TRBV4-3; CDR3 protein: CASSLERGGNEQFF; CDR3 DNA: TGCGCCAGCAGCCTCGAACGGGGGGGCAATGAGCAGTTCTTC
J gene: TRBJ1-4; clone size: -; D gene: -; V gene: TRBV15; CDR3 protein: CATSRDGQANEKLFF; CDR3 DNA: TGTGCCACCAGCAGAGACGGGCAGGCTAATGAAAAACTGTTTTTT
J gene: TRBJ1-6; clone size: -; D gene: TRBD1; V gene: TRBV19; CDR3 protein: CASSIRTGGNSPLHF; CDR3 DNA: TGTGCCAGTAGTATAAGGACAGGGGGAAATTCACCCCTCCACTTT
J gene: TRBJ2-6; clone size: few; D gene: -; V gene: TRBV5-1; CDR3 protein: CASSAPDGTGANVLTF; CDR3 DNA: TGCGCCAGCAGCGCGCCGGACGGTACTGGGGCCAACGTCCTGACTTTC
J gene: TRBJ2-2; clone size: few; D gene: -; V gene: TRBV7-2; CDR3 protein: CASSPAGPGELFF; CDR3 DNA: TGTGCCAGCAGCCCGGCGGGGCCCGGGGAGCTGTTTTTT
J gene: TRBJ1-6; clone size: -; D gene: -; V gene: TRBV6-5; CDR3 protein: CASSYVAGNSPLHF; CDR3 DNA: TGTGCCAGCAGTTACGTCGCGGGAAATTCACCCCTCCACTTT
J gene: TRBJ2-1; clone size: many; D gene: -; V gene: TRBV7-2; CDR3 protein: CASSPQTGNEQFF; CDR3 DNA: TGTGCCAGCAGCCCCCAGACAGGAAATGAGCAGTTCTTC
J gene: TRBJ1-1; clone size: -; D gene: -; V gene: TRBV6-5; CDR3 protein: CASSKGSTEAFF; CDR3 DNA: TGTGCCAGCAGTAAGGGTTCCACTGAAGCTTTCTTT
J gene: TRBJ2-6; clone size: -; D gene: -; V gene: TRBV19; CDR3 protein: CASRMRAGANVLTF; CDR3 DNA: TGTGCCAGTAGGATGAGGGCTGGGGCCAACGTCCTGACTTTC
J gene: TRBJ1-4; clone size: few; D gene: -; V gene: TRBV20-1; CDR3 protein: CSARVSEKLFF; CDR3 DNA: TGCAGTGCTAGAGTCAGTGAAAAACTGTTTTTT
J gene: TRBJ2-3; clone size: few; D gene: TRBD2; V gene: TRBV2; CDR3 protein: CASRALTAGFINTQYF; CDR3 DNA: TGTGCCAGCAGGGCCCTGACAGCGGGGTTCATCAATACGCAGTATTTT
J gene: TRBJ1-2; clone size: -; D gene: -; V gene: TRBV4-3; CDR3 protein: CASSQARVGDGYTF; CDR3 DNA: TGCGCCAGCAGCCAAGCGCGGGTAGGGGATGGCTACACCTTC
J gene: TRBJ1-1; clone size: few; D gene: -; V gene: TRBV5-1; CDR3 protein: CASRLYDRNTEAFF; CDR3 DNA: TGCGCCAGCAGACTATACGACAGGAACACTGAAGCTTTCTTT
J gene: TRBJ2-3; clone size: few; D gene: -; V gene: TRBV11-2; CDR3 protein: CASSFSLADTQYF; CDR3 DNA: TGTGCCAGCAGCTTTAGTTTAGCAGATACGCAGTATTTT
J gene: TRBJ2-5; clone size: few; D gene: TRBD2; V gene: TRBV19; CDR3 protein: CASSISRTSGGEETQYF; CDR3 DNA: TGTGCCAGTAGTATATCCCGGACTAGCGGGGGGGAAGAGACCCAGTACTTC
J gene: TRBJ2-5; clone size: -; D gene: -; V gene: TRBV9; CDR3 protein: CASSAGDGQETQYF; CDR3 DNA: TGTGCCAGCAGCGCCGGGGATGGGCAAGAGACCCAGTACTTC
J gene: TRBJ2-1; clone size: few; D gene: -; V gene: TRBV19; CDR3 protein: CASSGRGGEQFF; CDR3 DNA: TGTGCCAGTAGCGGACGGGGCGGTGAGCAGTTCTTC
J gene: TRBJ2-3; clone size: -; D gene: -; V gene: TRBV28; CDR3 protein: CASSSRQGLTDTQYF; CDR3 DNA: TGTGCCAGCAGTTCCAGACAGGGACTCACAGATACGCAGTATTTT
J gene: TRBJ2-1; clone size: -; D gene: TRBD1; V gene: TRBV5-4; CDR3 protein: CASSRPLRGRGENEQFF; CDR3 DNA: TGTGCCAGCAGCCGGCCGCTGAGGGGGCGAGGTGAGAATGAGCAGTTCTTC
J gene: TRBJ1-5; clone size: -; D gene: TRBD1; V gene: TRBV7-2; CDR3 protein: CASSPDRDQPQHF; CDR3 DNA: TGTGCCAGCAGTCCTGACAGGGATCAGCCCCAGCATTTT
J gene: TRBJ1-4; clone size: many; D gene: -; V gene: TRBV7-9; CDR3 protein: CASSLVRPTNEKLFF; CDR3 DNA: TGTGCCAGCAGCTTAGTCCGCCCAACTAATGAAAAACTGTTTTTT
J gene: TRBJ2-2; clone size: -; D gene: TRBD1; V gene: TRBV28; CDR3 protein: CASSSIGTANTGELFF; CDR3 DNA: TGTGCCAGCAGTTCCATTGGGACAGCCAACACCGGGGAGCTGTTTTTT
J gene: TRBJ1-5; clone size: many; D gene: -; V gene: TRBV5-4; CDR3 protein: CASSQDGSGPQHF; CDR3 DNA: TGTGCCAGCAGCCAGGACGGCTCCGGGCCCCAGCATTTT
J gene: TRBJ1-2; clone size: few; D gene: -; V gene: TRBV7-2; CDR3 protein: CASSSTRTERRGYTF; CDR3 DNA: TGTGCCAGCAGCTCAACACGGACTGAGCGCAGAGGCTACACCTTC
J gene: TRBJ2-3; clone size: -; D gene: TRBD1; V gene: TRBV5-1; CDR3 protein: CASTGTGTSTDTQYF; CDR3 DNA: TGCGCCAGCACCGGGACAGGGACCAGCACAGATACGCAGTATTTT
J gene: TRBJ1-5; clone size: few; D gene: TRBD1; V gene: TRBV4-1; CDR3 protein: CASSQPDRANQPQHF; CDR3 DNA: TGCGCCAGCAGCCAACCGGACAGGGCAAATCAGCCCCAGCATTTT
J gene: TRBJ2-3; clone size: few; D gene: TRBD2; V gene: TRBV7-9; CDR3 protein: CASSPRTSGGTDTQYF; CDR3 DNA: TGTGCCAGCAGCCCAAGGACTAGCGGGGGCACAGATACGCAGTATTTT
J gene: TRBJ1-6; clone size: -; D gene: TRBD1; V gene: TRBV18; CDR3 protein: CASSPYTGGENSPLHF; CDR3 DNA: TGTGCCAGCTCACCCTATACAGGGGGCGAAAATTCACCCCTCCACTTT